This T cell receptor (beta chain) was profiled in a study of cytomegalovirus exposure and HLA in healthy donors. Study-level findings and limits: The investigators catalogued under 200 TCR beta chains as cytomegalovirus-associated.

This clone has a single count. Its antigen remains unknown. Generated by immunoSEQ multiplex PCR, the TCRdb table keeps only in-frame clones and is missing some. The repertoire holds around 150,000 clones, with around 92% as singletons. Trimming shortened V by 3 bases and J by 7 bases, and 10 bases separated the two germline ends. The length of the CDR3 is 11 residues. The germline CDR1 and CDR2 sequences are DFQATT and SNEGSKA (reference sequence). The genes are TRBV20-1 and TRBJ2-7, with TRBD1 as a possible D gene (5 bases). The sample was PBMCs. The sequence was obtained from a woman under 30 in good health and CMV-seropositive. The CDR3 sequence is CSASEAGEQYF. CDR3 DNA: TGCAGTGCTAGTGAAGCAGGGGAGCAGTACTTC.